These 8 T cell receptor beta chains originate from one sample sequenced in a study of post-analysis software for immune sequencing data. Findings of the study overall: There were five or six TRBV segments more frequent in patients than controls, and TRBV5-6, TRBV5-1 and TRBV20-1 were among them.

Unique molecular identifiers had been added to the TCR beta cDNA libraries. TCRdb independently ran MiXCR on the PCR reads; one entry per CDR3 protein. The top ten clones hold 1.5% to 2% of a sample with 500,000 to 600,000 distinct CDR3 sequences, roughly two fifths of them seen once. These receptors' antigens are unknown. The specimen was blood. The source of these receptors is a girl aged 5-17 years with multiple sclerosis.

The V call is TRBV12-3 or TRBV12-4, the J call TRBJ2-5; TRBD1 might be the D (6 bases). The CDR3 spans 14 residues. Trimming cost V 1 base and J 6 bases, with 12 bases left between them. CDR3 protein: CASSLGGTKKTQYF. CDR3 sequence (DNA): TGTGCCAGCAGTTTAGGGGGGACAAAGAAGACCCAGTACTTC.

This chain joins TRBV5-1 and TRBJ1-1, with D uncertain. Germline V lookup: CDR1 SGHRS, CDR2 YFSETQ. Between the trimmed V and J ends, which lost 0 bases and 5 bases, there was a span of 11 bases. This CDR3 is built from 14 residues. The CDR3 coding sequence is TGCGCCAGCAGCTTGGCCGTAGGAAGTACTGAAGCTTTCTTT. Translated: CASSLAVGSTEAFF.

This clonotype turned up a few times. V usage is TRBV12-3 or TRBV12-4 and J usage is TRBJ2-1; maybe TRBD1 (7 bases). This CDR3 spans 15 amino acids. Trimming removed 6 bases from V and 7 bases from J, with 19 bases in between. CDR3 sequence (DNA): TGTGCCAGCAGAGACAGGGTGGGTAGCGGAAATGAGCAGTTCTTC. Amino acid sequence: CASRDRVGSGNEQFF.

The chain employs TRBV20-1 and TRBJ2-3; 7 bases are shared with TRBD1. Per the germline V gene, CDR1 is DFQATT and CDR2 is SNEGSKA (reference sequence). The CDR3 spans 14 residues. Trimming removed 3 bases from V and 0 bases from J; junction bases left unmatched: 3. CDR3 sequence reads: CSARDRPSTDTQYF. CDR3 DNA: TGCAGTGCTAGGGACAGGCCTAGCACAGATACGCAGTATTTT.

The genes are TRBV5-1 and TRBJ1-1; TRBD1 matches at 8 bases. V gave up 7 bases and J gave up 3 bases; unmatched junction bases: 5. This CDR3 comprises 13 residues. Germline CDR1 is SGHRS and CDR2 is YFSETQ. The CDR3 region is CASSGGRDTEAFF. Here the CDR3 DNA reads TGCGCCAGCTCAGGGGGCAGGGACACTGAAGCTTTCTTT.

The J gene is TRBJ1-2, the V gene TRBV4-1; a weak D match, TRBD1 (5 bases). The CDR3 consists of 16 residues. Trimming shortened V by 3 bases and J by 4 bases, and 18 bases separated the two germline ends. Germline CDR1 MGHRA, CDR2 YSYEKL. DNA of the CDR3: TGCGCCAGCAGCCAGGTTCCCAGGGAGGGGCCCTATGGCTACACCTTC. Translating it yields CASSQVPREGPYGYTF.

This chain uses TRBV28 with TRBJ2-5; D gene unclear. Trimming removed 10 bases from V and 5 bases from J, with 8 bases in between. Germline V gene sequence: CDR1 MDHEN, CDR2 SYDVKM. The CDR3 runs to 10 residues. The CDR3 DNA is TGTGCCACCGCCCAGGAGACCCAGTACTTC. Translated, it gives CATAQETQYF.

V usage is TRBV3-1 and J usage is TRBJ2-7; 9 bases are shared with TRBD1. This CDR3 contains 14 residues. CDR1 is LGHDT and CDR2 is YNNKEL in the germline V gene (reference sequence). J lost 6 bases, V lost 5 bases, and 8 bases had no gene match. The CDR3 sequence: CASSSDRGIGEQYF. CDR3 bases: TGTGCCAGCAGCTCTGACAGGGGGATAGGCGAGCAGTACTTC.